One and the same sample provided the 26 T cell receptor beta chains below, sequenced in a study of blood T cell repertoires in COVID-19. TCRdb keeps only in-frame clones here, not all; method: immunoSEQ multiplex PCR. The table lists about 140,000 clones, 60% to 80% of them singletons. Sequencing input: PBMCs or T cells enriched from blood (not recorded which). Receptor source: a woman in her 50s who had recovered from COVID-19.

The chain uses TRBV10-1 and TRBJ1-3, with D possibly TRBD1 on 5 matching bases. CDR3 size: 14 residues. Per the germline V gene, CDR1 is WNHNN and CDR2 is SYGVQD (reference sequence). Trimming took off 3 bases at V and 3 bases at J, with 9 bases between the two ends. CDR3 in DNA: TGCGCCAGCAGTGATGGGGGGGATGGAAACACCATATATTTT. Its translation: CASSDGGDGNTIYF.

The CDR3 bases are TGTGCCAGCAGCTTAGGGCAGGCGGGTGTCCGGGAGCTGTTTTTT. This translates into CASSLGQAGVRELFF. V gene TRBV7-9 combines with J gene TRBJ2-2; TRBD2 might be the D (5 bases). The CDR3 loop spans 15 amino acids. Trimming removed 1 base from V and 9 bases from J, with 15 bases in between. Germline V lookup: CDR1 SEHNR, CDR2 FQNEAQ (reference sequence).

The V and J genes are TRBV6-1 and TRBJ1-1, with a weak D call TRBD1 (6 bases). The CDR3 contains 16 residues. The germline V and J ends were trimmed by 3 bases and 4 bases, with 18 bases remaining between them. Per germline, CDR1 MNHNS and CDR2 SASEGT. The CDR3, as DNA: TGTGCCAGCAGTGAGGGTACAGGGTGGTTGGGCACTGAAGCTTTCTTT. Translating gives CASSEGTGWLGTEAFF.

The rearrangement uses TRBV7-9 and TRBJ1-1; D unresolved. V lost 6 bases and J lost 2, with 4 bases in between. The CDR3 covers 11 residues. Germline V CDR1 and CDR2: SEHNR, FQNEAQ (reference sequence). CDR3 residues: CASRSNTEAFF. The CDR3 nucleotides are TGTGCCAGCAGGAGCAACACTGAAGCTTTCTTT.

V gene TRBV7-3 combines with J gene TRBJ1-5; D gene ambiguous. The length of the CDR3 is 13 residues. V dropped 2 bases and J dropped 1 base, with 3 bases sitting between them. Germline CDR1 reads SGHTA; CDR2 reads FQGTGA. The chain's CDR3 is CASSLPSNQPQHF. Here the CDR3 DNA reads TGTGCCAGCAGCTTACCGAGCAATCAGCCCCAGCATTTT.

The chain carries TRBV5-6 and TRBJ2-7; TRBD2 aligns across 12 bases. The CDR3 is 14 residues long. Trimming cost V 4 bases and J 3 bases; bases outside gene matches: 2. Germline V gene lookup returns CDR1 SGHDT and CDR2 YYEEEE. CDR3 coding DNA: TGTGCCAGCAGCCCGGGACTAGCGGGCTACGAGCAGTACTTC. Its translation is CASSPGLAGYEQYF.

J is TRBJ2-7 and V is TRBV7-8, with 9 positions matching TRBD2. J lost 4 bases, V lost 6 bases, and 13 bases had no gene match. Germline CDR1 and CDR2: SGHVS and FQNEAQ. The CDR3 runs 16 residues. The CDR3 nucleotides are TGTGCCAGCAGTCGGGTTCGACTAGCGGACCTTTACGAGCAGTACTTC. Translated: CASSRVRLADLYEQYF.

This clone came up a few times. This chain joins TRBV14 and TRBJ1-3; no definite D call. CDR3 length: 14 residues. V lost 4 bases and J lost 4, with 11 bases in between. Germline loops: CDR1 SGHDN, CDR2 FVKESK. CDR3 DNA sequence: TGTGCCAGCAGCCCCCTGGGGAGGGGAAACACCATATATTTT. Its protein product is CASSPLGRGNTIYF. The entire variable domain, with the rest obtained from reference TRBV14 and TRBJ1-3, is as follows: EAGVTQFPSHSVIEKGQTVTLRCDPISGHDNLYWYRRVMGKEIKFLLHFVKESKQDESGMPNNRFLAERTGGTYSTLKVQPAELEDSGVYFCASSPLGRGNTIYFGEGSWLTVV.

The rearrangement uses TRBV11-3 and TRBJ2-3; TRBD1 might be the D (5 bases). Per germline, CDR1 SGHNT and CDR2 YENEEA. Trimming cost V 2 bases and J 2 bases, with 8 bases left between them. This CDR3 region has 14 residues. The CDR3 is CASSLKGDTDTQYF. The CDR3, as DNA: TGTGCCAGCAGCTTAAAAGGGGACACAGATACGCAGTATTTT.

V usage is TRBV4-1 and J usage is TRBJ2-2, with 8 bases aligning to TRBD2. The V gene's germline CDR1 is MGHRA and CDR2 YSYEKL. V was clipped by 2 bases and J by 5 bases; unmatched bases: 10. The CDR3 sequence is 17 residues long. The CDR3 sequence: CASSQFTSGRRTGELFF. The CDR3 DNA is TGCGCCAGCAGCCAATTTACTAGCGGTCGAAGGACCGGGGAGCTGTTTTTT.

The chain has TRBV19 and TRBJ1-4, with TRBD1 as a possible D gene (5 bases). The CDR3 totals 14 residues. The germline V gene encodes CDR1 LNHDA and CDR2 SQIVND (reference sequence). The V end lost 10 bases, the J end lost 3 bases, and 15 bases lay between the germline ends. CDR3 in amino acids: CATSPGGSNEKLFF. The DNA of the CDR3 is TGTGCCACCTCCCCCGGGGGATCTAATGAAAAACTGTTTTTT.

This chain uses TRBV6-6 with TRBJ2-3, with D possibly matching TRBD2 (6 bases). Germline loops: CDR1 MNHNY, CDR2 SVGAGI (reference sequence). This CDR3 has 15 residues. V shed 2 bases and J shed 1 base, with 10 bases lying between them. The CDR3 protein is CASSYPGDGTDTQYF. CDR3 DNA: TGTGCCAGCAGTTACCCGGGAGACGGCACAGATACGCAGTATTTT.

This clone was counted a few times. Here the CDR3 DNA reads TGTGCCAGCAGCAAATCCGGGACAGGGGCCGCGGGTGAGCAGTACTTC. It is translated as CASSKSGTGAAGEQYF. The chain carries TRBV11-3 and TRBJ2-7, with 10 bases identical to TRBD1. V shed 5 bases, J shed 7 bases, and the junction held 14 bases outside the gene matches. Germline V gene lookup returns CDR1 SGHNT and CDR2 YENEEA. This CDR3 is 16 amino acids long. Combining the CDR3 with reference TRBV11-3 and TRBJ2-7 gives the whole variable domain EAGVVQSPRYKIIEKKQPVAFWCNPISGHNTLYWYLQNLGQGPELLIRYENEEAVDDSQLPKDRFSAERLKGVDSTLKIQPAELGDSAVYLCASSKSGTGAAGEQYFGPGTRLTVT.

The chain carries TRBV5-4 and TRBJ2-7; D uncertain. Germline assignment: CDR1 SGHNT and CDR2 YYREEE (reference sequence). V lost 0 bases, J lost 2 bases, and 9 bases lay in between. The CDR3 sequence is 14 residues long. The CDR3 loop reads CASSLGYRAYEQYF. The CDR3 bases are TGTGCCAGCAGCTTGGGGTACAGAGCCTACGAGCAGTACTTC.

The chain carries TRBV18 and TRBJ1-1; D gene uncertain. The CDR3 runs to 13 residues. CDR1 is KGHSH and CDR2 is LQKENI in the germline V gene. V was trimmed by 6 bases and J by 4 bases, leaving 12 bases between them. CDR3 protein: CASSPGDSTEAFF. CDR3 bases: TGTGCCAGCTCGCCAGGAGATAGCACTGAAGCTTTCTTT.

The chain is built from TRBV7-9 and TRBJ1-2, with D perhaps TRBD1 (6 bases). This CDR3 spans 18 amino acids. V was trimmed by 5 bases and J by 5 bases, leaving 27 bases between them. The germline V gene has CDR1 SEHNR and CDR2 FQNEAQ (reference sequence). The CDR3: CASSPYGRGGTGEYGYTF. The CDR3 DNA sequence: TGTGCCAGCAGCCCCTACGGTCGTGGGGGCACTGGGGAATATGGCTACACCTTC.

V and J are TRBV14 and TRBJ2-7, with 7 bases aligning to TRBD2. V lost 4 bases, J lost 4 bases, and 7 bases stayed unmatched. CDR1 is SGHDN and CDR2 is FVKESK in the germline V gene. The length of the CDR3 is 14 residues. CDR3 sequence reads: CASSPRLAGYEQYF. The DNA of the CDR3 is TGTGCCAGCAGCCCCCGACTAGCTGGTTACGAGCAGTACTTC.

V is TRBV11-3 and J is TRBJ1-3; 8 nucleotides agree with TRBD1. CDR3 size: 15 residues. V lost 3 bases to trimming and J lost 2 bases; unmatched junction nucleotides: 3. Germline loops: CDR1 SGHNT, CDR2 YENEEA. Here the CDR3 reads CASSFRTGTGNTIYF. The CDR3 DNA sequence: TGTGCCAGCAGCTTCAGGACAGGGACTGGAAACACCATATATTTT.

The chain's CDR3 is CASGEQGWANEKLFF. CDR3 nucleotides: TGTGCCAGCGGGGAACAGGGCTGGGCTAATGAAAAACTGTTTTTT. The J gene is TRBJ1-4, the V gene TRBV2, with a weak D call TRBD1 (6 bases). V shed 8 bases and J shed 3 bases, with 16 bases lying between them. Germline lookup yields CDR1 SNHLY and CDR2 FYNNEI. This CDR3 is 15 amino acids long.

The chain recombines TRBV10-3 with TRBJ1-1; TRBD1 is a possible D gene (6 bases). The CDR3 has 11 amino acids. V was trimmed by 8 bases and J by 9 bases, leaving 13 bases between them. CDR1 and CDR2 from the germline V gene are ENHRY and SYGVKD. The CDR3 bases are TGTGCCATCGGGGGGGGCGGCCAAGCTTTCTTT. Amino acids: CAIGGGGQAFF.

The V gene is TRBV5-1, the J gene TRBJ2-7; 8 nucleotides line up with TRBD2. The CDR3 runs to 17 residues. Per germline, CDR1 SGHRS and CDR2 YFSETQ. V was clipped by 4 bases and J by 5 bases; unmatched bases: 17. The CDR3 nucleotides read TGCGCCAGCAGCCCGGGGGACCGGGGGGGAATATTCAACGAGCAGTACTTC. Amino acid sequence: CASSPGDRGGIFNEQYF.

Only a few counts were recorded for this clone. CDR3 sequence (DNA): TGCGCCAGTAAAATCCCTGGGGCCAACGTCCTGACTTTC. This gives the protein CASKIPGANVLTF. The genes are TRBV5-1 and TRBJ2-6; D gene uncertain. This CDR3 contains 13 residues. Germline assignment: CDR1 SGHRS and CDR2 YFSETQ. Trimming shortened V by 8 bases and J by 2 bases, and 8 bases separated the two germline ends.

The chain links TRBV13 to TRBJ1-5; D is unresolved. V lost 7 bases, J lost 0 bases, and 13 bases lay in between. The germline CDR1 and CDR2 sequences are PRHDT and FYEKMQ (reference sequence). The CDR3 is 15 residues long. DNA of the CDR3: TGTGCCAGCAACCGCGGAGGCCATAGCAATCAGCCCCAGCATTTT. This gives the protein CASNRGGHSNQPQHF.

The chain uses TRBV5-1 and TRBJ1-2; D perhaps matches TRBD1 (6 bases). The CDR3 is 15 residues long. Trimming pared 2 bases from V and 6 bases from J, leaving 17 bases between. CDR1 SGHRS and CDR2 YFSETQ come from the germline V gene. The CDR3 DNA reads as TGCGCCAGCAGCTTAGAGACAGGACCTCTTAATGGCTACACCTTC. It encodes CASSLETGPLNGYTF. The variable domain in full, completed from reference TRBV5-1 and TRBJ1-2, reads KAGVTQTPRYLIKTRGQQVTLSCSPISGHRSVSWYQQTPGQGLQFLFEYFSETQRNKGNFPGRFSGRQFSNSRSEMNVSTLELGDSALYLCASSLETGPLNGYTFGSGTRLTVV.

This clone was seen many times. The chain is built from TRBV18 and TRBJ1-2; 7 bases fit TRBD1. The CDR3 covers 14 residues. Germline CDR1 reads KGHSH; CDR2 reads LQKENI. J was trimmed by 4 bases and V by 3 bases; bases with no gene match: 5. CDR3 nucleotides: TGTGCCAGCTCACCTAGGACAGGCTTCTATGGCTACACCTTC. This codes for CASSPRTGFYGYTF.

The chain links TRBV7-2 to TRBJ1-2, with a possible D match to TRBD1 (5 bases). This CDR3 has 12 residues. CDR1 is SGHTA, CDR2 FQGNSA, per germline. Trimming shortened V by 10 bases and J by 3 bases, and 12 bases separated the two germline ends. DNA for the CDR3: TGTGCCATCAAACTACAGGACTATGGCTACACCTTC. Encoded protein: CAIKLQDYGYTF. The variable domain in full, completed from reference TRBV7-2 and TRBJ1-2, reads GAGVSQSPSNKVTEKGKDVELRCDPISGHTALYWYRQSLGQGLEFLIYFQGNSAPDKSGLPSDRFSAERTGGSVSTLTIQRTQQEDSAVYLCAIKLQDYGYTFGSGTRLTVV.